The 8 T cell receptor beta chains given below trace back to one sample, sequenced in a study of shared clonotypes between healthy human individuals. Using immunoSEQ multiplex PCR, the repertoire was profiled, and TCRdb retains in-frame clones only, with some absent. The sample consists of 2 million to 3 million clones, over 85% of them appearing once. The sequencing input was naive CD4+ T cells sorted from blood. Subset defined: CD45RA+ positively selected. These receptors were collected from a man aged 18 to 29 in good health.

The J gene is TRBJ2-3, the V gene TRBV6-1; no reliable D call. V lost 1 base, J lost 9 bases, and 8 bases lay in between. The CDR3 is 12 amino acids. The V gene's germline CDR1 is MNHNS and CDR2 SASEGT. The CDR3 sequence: CASSEEGPTQYF. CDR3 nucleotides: TGTGCCAGCAGTGAAGAGGGCCCCACGCAGTATTTT.

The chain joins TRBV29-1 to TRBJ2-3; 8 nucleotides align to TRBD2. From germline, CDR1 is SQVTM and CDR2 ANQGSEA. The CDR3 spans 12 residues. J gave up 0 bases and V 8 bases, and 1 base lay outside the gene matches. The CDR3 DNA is TGCAGCTCGGGGGGGAGCACAGATACGCAGTATTTT. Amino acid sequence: CSSGGSTDTQYF.

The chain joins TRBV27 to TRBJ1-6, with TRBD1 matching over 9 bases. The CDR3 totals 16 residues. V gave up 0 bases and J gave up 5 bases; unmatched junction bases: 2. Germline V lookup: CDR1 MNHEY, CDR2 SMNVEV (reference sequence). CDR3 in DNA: TGTGCCAGCAGTTTATCAACAGGGGGCAATAATTCACCCCTCCACTTT. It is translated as CASSLSTGGNNSPLHF.

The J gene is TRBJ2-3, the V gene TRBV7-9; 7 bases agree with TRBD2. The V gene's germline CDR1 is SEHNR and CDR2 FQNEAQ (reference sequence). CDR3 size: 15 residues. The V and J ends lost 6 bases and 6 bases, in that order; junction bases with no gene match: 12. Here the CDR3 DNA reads TGTGCCAGCAGAGACGAGCGGGACTGGTGGGATACGCAGTATTTT. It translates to CASRDERDWWDTQYF. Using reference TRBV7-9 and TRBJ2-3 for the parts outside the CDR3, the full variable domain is DTGVSQNPRHKITKRGQNVTFRCDPISEHNRLYWYRQTLGQGPEFLTYFQNEAQLEKSRLLSDRFSAERPKGSFSTLEIQRTEQGDSAMYLCASRDERDWWDTQYFGPGTRLTVL.

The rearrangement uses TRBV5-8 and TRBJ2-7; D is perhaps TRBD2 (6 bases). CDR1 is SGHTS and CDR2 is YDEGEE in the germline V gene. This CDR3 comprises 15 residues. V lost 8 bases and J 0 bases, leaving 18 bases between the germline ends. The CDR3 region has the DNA TGTGCCAGTTACCCGGGGAGCGGGTCCTCCTACGAGCAGTACTTC. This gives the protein CASYPGSGSSYEQYF.

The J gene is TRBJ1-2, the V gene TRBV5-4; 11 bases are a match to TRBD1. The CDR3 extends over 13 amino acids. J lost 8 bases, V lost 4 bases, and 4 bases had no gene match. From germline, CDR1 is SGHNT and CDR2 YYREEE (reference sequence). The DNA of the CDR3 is TGTGCCAGCAGCCAAGGGACAGGGGGAGGCTACACCTTC. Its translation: CASSQGTGGGYTF.

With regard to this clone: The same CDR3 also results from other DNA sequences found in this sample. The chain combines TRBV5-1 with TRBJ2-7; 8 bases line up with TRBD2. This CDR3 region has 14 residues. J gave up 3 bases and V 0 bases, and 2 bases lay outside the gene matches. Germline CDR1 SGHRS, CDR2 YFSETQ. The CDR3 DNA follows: TGCGCCAGCAGCTTGGTTAGCGGGGACTACGAGCAGTACTTC. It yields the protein CASSLVSGDYEQYF. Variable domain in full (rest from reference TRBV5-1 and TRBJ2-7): KAGVTQTPRYLIKTRGQQVTLSCSPISGHRSVSWYQQTPGQGLQFLFEYFSETQRNKGNFPGRFSGRQFSNSRSEMNVSTLELGDSALYLCASSLVSGDYEQYFGPGTRLTVT.

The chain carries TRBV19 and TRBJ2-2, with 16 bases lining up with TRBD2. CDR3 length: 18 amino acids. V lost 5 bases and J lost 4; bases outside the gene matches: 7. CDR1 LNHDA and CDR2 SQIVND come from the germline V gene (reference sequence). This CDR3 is CASSGAGLAGGSTGELFF. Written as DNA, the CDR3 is TGTGCCAGTAGTGGGGCGGGACTAGCGGGAGGGAGCACCGGGGAGCTGTTTTTT.